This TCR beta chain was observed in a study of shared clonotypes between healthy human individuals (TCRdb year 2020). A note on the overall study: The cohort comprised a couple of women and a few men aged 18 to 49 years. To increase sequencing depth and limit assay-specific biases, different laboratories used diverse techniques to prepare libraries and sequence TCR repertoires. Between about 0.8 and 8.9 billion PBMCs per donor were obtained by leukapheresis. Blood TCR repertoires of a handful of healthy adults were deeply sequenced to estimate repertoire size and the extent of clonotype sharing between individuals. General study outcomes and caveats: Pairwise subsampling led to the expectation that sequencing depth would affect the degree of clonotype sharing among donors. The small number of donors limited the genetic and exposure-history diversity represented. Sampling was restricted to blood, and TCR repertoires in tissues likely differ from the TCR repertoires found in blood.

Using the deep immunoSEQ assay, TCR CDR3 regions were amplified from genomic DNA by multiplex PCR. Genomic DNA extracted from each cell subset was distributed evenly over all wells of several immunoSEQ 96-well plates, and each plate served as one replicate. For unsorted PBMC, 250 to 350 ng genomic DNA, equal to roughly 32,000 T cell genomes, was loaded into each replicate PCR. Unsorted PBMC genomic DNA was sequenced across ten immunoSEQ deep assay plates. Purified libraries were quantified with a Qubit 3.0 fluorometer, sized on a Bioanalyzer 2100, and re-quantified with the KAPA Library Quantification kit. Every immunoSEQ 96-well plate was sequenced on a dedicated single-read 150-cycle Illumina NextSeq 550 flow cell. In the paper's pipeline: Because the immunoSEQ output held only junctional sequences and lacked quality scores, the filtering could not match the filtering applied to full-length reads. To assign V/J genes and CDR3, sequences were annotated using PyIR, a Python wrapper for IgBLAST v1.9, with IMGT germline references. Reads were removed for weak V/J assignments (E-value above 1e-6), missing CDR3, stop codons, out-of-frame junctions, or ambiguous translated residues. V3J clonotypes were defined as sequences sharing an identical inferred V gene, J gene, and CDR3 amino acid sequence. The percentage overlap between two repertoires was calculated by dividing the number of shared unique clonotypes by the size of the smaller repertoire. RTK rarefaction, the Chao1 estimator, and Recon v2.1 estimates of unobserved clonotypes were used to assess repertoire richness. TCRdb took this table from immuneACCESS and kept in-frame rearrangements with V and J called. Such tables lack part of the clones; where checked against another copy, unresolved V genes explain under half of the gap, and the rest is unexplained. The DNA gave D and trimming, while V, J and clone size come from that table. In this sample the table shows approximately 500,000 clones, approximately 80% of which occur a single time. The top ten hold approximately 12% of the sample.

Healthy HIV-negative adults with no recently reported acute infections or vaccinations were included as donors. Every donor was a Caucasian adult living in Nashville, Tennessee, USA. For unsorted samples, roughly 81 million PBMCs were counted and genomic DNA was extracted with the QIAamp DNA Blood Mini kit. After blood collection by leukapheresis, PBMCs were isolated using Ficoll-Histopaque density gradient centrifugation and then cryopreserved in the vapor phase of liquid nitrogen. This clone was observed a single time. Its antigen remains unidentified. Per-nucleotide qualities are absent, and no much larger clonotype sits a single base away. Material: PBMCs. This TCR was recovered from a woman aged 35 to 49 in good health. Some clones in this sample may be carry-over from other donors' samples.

The CDR3 is CASSLGDRDQPQHF. In nucleotide form, the sequence is TGCGCCAGCAGCTTGGGGGACAGAGATCAGCCCCAGCATTTT. The rearranged chain carries TRBV5-1 and TRBJ1-5; TRBD1 fits 7 bases in the junction. Looking up the germline V gene yields CDR1 SGHRS and CDR2 YFSETQ. Trimming removed 0 bases from V and 5 bases from J; the gene matches leave 2 bases unexplained. There are 14 amino acids in the CDR3, from cysteine to phenylalanine inclusive. Left in the record is the CDR3 DNA by itself, 42 bases read in frame from the first base.